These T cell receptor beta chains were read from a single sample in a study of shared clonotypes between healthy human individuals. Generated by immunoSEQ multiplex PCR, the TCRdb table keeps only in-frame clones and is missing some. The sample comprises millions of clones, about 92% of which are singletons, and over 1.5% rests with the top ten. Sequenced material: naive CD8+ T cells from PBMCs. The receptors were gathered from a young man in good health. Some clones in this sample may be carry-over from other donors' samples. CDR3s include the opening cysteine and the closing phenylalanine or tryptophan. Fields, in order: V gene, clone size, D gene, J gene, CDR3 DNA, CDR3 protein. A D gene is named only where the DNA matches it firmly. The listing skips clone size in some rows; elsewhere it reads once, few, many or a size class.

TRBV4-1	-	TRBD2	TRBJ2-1	TGCGCCAGCAGCCAAGAAGTAGCGGGAGGGACTAATGAGCAGTTCTTC	CASSQEVAGGTNEQFF
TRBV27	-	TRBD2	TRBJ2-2	TGTGCCAGCAGCCCACTAGCGGGAGGGCCCGGGGAGCTGTTTTTT	CASSPLAGGPGELFF
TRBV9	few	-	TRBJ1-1	TGTGCCAGCAGCCCCGCCCTAAGCACTGAAGCTTTCTTT	CASSPALSTEAFF
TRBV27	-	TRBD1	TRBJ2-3	TGTGCCAGCAGTTGGACAGGGGCCATCACAGATACGCAGTATTTT	CASSWTGAITDTQYF
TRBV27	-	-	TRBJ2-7	TGTGCCAGCAGCCCCGACGGCCTCGTCTCCTACGAGCAGTACTTC	CASSPDGLVSYEQYF
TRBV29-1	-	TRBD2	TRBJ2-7	TGCAGCGTTGAAGATTCTCCAGCGGGAGGTCTCTACGAGCAGTACTTC	CSVEDSPAGGLYEQYF
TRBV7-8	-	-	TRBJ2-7	TGTGCCAGCAGCTTCCGCGTCCGCTACGAGCAGTACTTC	CASSFRVRYEQYF
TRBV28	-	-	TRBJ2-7	TGTGCCAGCAGATATGACTCGGGACGGACCTACGAGCAGTACTTC	CASRYDSGRTYEQYF
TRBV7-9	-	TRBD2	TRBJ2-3	TGTGCCAGCAGCGAAATGGGACTAGCGGGGGATACGCAGTATTTT	CASSEMGLAGDTQYF
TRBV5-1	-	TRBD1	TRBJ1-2	TGCGCCAGCAGCTTGGCACCCGGGACAGGGCCCTATGGCTACACCTTC	CASSLAPGTGPYGYTF
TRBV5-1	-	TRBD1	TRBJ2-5	TGCGCCAGCAGCCAGTACGGGACAGTCCGGCCCGAGACCCAGTACTTC	CASSQYGTVRPETQYF
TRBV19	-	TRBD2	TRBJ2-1	TGTGCCAGTAGTATCGGGCTAGCGGGGGCCTACAATGAGCAGTTCTTC	CASSIGLAGAYNEQFF
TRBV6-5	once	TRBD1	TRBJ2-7	TGTGCCACCAACGGAGAGGGGGCTGGGGAGCAGTACTTC	CATNGEGAGEQYF
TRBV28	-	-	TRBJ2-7	TGTGCCAGCAGCCTATCTAGACAGGCTGACTACGAGCAGTACTTC	CASSLSRQADYEQYF
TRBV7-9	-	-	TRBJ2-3	TGTGCCAGCAGCTTAGGGGTAGATACGCAGTATTTT	CASSLGVDTQYF
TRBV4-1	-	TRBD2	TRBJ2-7	TGCGCCAGCAGCCAGAGCCCGGGACTAGCGGCTAAACCCACCTACGAGCAGTACTTC	CASSQSPGLAAKPTYEQYF
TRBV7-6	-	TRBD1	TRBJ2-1	TGTGCCAGCAGCGACGACAGGGTACATGAGCAGTTCTTC	CASSDDRVHEQFF